This record concerns one T cell receptor beta chain sequence. What it binds is not known. Germline CDR1 reads SNHLY; CDR2 reads FYNNEI. CDR3 length: 14 residues. The sample originates from a study of human CD8 memory T cell subsets. Study-level points and caveats: Compared with precursor exhausted T cells, stem-like memory T cells were suggested by Chao1 estimates to be more diverse. Clonotypes that made up the stem-like memory T cell repertoire overlapped minimally with the precursor exhausted T cell repertoire.

TCR beta was sequenced from UMI-tagged 5' RACE libraries. TCRdb reprocessed the 5' RACE reads, keeping one entry per CDR3 protein, no DNA. In all, the sample yields over 10,000 distinct CDR3 sequences. The RNA's source was duplicate vials of approximately 150,000 sorted CD8+ T cells per subset. This TCR derives from a human donor in good health. Sequenced material: CD8+ T cells from PBMCs. This chain connects TRBV2 to TRBJ2-4; TCRdb picks TRBD1, but there is no DNA to check that call. CDR3 protein: CASSEDREINIQYF.